One T cell receptor beta chain is described in this entry. Its antigen target is currently unknown. No base qualities exist here, and no much larger clone lies one base off it. This sample is part of a study of blood T cell repertoires in COVID-19 (dated by TCRdb to the early 2020s). Background for the entire study: Samples from collaborators originated in the United States, Italy and Spain and spanned both the acute and convalescent phases of COVID-19. Nearly every sample came with metadata listing a de-identified subject ID, COVID-19 status, age in years and sex. The material from the prospective study consisted of cDNA or gDNA derived from T cells, B-cell-depleted T cells, or PBMCs. The repertoires were made available in a free public database intended to serve as a resource for research on the immune response to SARS-CoV-2. HLA class I and class II types, where available, came from metadata supplied by the sample provider rather than from assay-based typing. The samples were drawn from the first 160 participants of the ongoing ImmuneRACE study and from 1,254 subjects provided by 6 global collaborators. Subjects who had been exposed to COVID-19, were actively infected with it, or had recovered from it provided the deeply sampled blood TCRbeta repertoires that made up the dataset. Study-wide conclusions, independent of this receptor: The amount of clinical and demographic metadata varied by source and participant and was provided uncurated.

Participants in the prospective study were aged roughly 18 to 89 years, lived in approximately 26 United States geographic areas, and enrolled through a virtual design. To assign participants to cohorts, the prospective study relied on clinical history that participants themselves reported in a screening survey and a study questionnaire. Exposed participants had been in contact, within 2 weeks of entering the study, with a person who had a PCR-confirmed or clinician-diagnosed case of COVID-19. Each participant in the prospective study had whole blood, serum and a nasopharyngeal or oropharyngeal swab collected by mobile phlebotomists. Participants in the prospective study had the option to provide additional blood draws and questionnaires over a 2-month period. Prospective study blood samples were shipped either frozen or at room temperature before DNA extraction. TCRbeta CDR3 regions were amplified from genomic DNA using the immunoSEQ Assay, a bias-controlled multiplex PCR. Under the source paper's analysis protocol: The number of nucleated cells in each sample was estimated from the amplification of reference gene primers within the assay. To quantify the absolute abundance of each unique TCRbeta CDR3 rearrangement, sequence reads were collapsed and filtered. For each sample, productive Simpson clonality was calculated by taking the square root of Simpson's diversity index across productive rearrangements. Here the immuneACCESS table is served through TCRdb, limited to in-frame sequences with V and J called. Missing clones are a known gap in these copies; in checked studies unresolved V genes cover under half, and the rest lacks a known reason. V, J and clone size derive from that table, while D and trimming were established from the DNA sequence. Counted in this sample were 350,000 to 450,000 clones; around nine tenths of them appeared once. Jointly, the top ten make up about 1.5% of the sample.

Measured from the cysteine to the phenylalanine, the CDR3 is 15 residues long. Only the CDR3 DNA is retained, 45 bases long and in frame from the first base. In the germline V gene, CDR1 corresponds to SGHNT and CDR2 to YENEEA. V is shortened by 1 base, J by 0 bases, and the region joining them spans 7 bases. The rearranged segments are TRBV11-3 and TRBJ2-1; 6 matching bases give a weak D call of TRBD2. The source is a young woman who had been exposed to COVID-19. Sequencing was carried out using PBMCs or T cells enriched from blood (not recorded which). The CDR3 has the sequence CASSLGGNSYNEQFF. The nucleotide sequence reads TGTGCCAGCAGCTTAGGCGGGAACTCCTACAATGAGCAGTTCTTC.